A selection of T cell receptor beta chains follows, all from one sample in a study of T-cell memory formation after mild COVID-19. TCRdb re-called the 5' RACE reads through MiXCR, storing one row per CDR3 protein. The data show approximately 340,000 distinct CDR3 sequences, approximately 16% seen once. The source material was PBMCs or a T cell subset sorted from them (not recorded which). Every receptor here comes from a man younger than 35 who had mild COVID-19 (a few samples of this study predate the infection). Cell type and time point are not known. Each CDR3 is given with its conserved first and last residue. Fields, in order: CDR3 length, D gene, J gene, V gene, CDR3 protein. A D gene is named only where the DNA matches it firmly.

14 | TRBD2 | TRBJ2-5 | TRBV12-3/TRBV12-4 | CASSQLAGQETQYF
13 | NA | TRBJ2-7 | TRBV29-1 | CSVDIGLTKEQYF
16 | TRBD2 | TRBJ2-1 | TRBV7-6 | CASSLPGGGAGSEQFF
14 | NA | TRBJ1-2 | TRBV5-1 | CASSEQGRDSGYTF
14 | NA | TRBJ1-1 | TRBV6-6 | CASSYSAENTEAFF
13 | NA | TRBJ2-7 | TRBV6-6 | CASSAEASYEQYF
19 | TRBD1 | TRBJ1-6 | TRBV7-9 | CASSPLVGQGISYNSPLHF
14 | NA | TRBJ2-5 | TRBV5-1 | CASSPSVTQETQYF
14 | TRBD1 | TRBJ1-1 | TRBV5-1 | CASTIQGANTEAFF
16 | NA | TRBJ2-1 | TRBV7-2 | CASSSYRGAAYNEQFF
16 | NA | TRBJ2-3 | TRBV4-3 | CASSLAPGRIGDTQYF
15 | TRBD2 | TRBJ2-1 | TRBV7-9 | CASSLSGGAADEQFF
15 | NA | TRBJ2-1 | TRBV4-1 | CASSLLAKGEGEQFF
13 | NA | TRBJ2-7 | TRBV20-1 | CSARDGVSHEQYF
14 | TRBD1 | TRBJ2-7 | TRBV9 | CASSAGTGTYEQYF
12 | TRBD1 | TRBJ2-1 | TRBV29-1 | CSGDRDRNEQFF
17 | NA | TRBJ2-6 | TRBV5-1 | CASSYRGRLSGANVLTF
16 | NA | TRBJ1-2 | TRBV7-2 | CASSLSRRNLGYGYTF
12 | NA | TRBJ2-3 | TRBV18 | CASSPKGRKQYF
15 | NA | TRBJ2-1 | TRBV20-1 | CSARDGKLSYNEQFF
13 | TRBD1 | TRBJ2-1 | TRBV2 | CASTGTGSNEQFF
13 | NA | TRBJ2-3 | TRBV27 | CASSSMETDTQYF
13 | NA | TRBJ2-3 | TRBV7-2 | CASSPPVTDTQYF
11 | TRBD1 | TRBJ1-6 | TRBV20-1 | CRGQGDSPLHF
16 | NA | TRBJ2-2 | TRBV5-1 | CASSLEADRLTGELFF
17 | TRBD1 | TRBJ1-5 | TRBV18 | CASSPVPGQGPSQPQHF
16 | NA | TRBJ1-1 | TRBV18 | CASSLYTGRVATEAFF
12 | NA | TRBJ1-5 | TRBV6-2/TRBV6-3 | CASSYADMRQHF
12 | TRBD1 | TRBJ2-1 | TRBV5-1 | CASSLQGDEQFF
14 | NA | TRBJ1-1 | TRBV7-9 | CASSLGGANTEAFF
16 | NA | TRBJ2-3 | TRBV4-1 | CASSQDGGSSTDTQYF
13 | TRBD1 | TRBJ1-1 | TRBV20-1 | CSALFGQGPEAFF
15 | TRBD1 | TRBJ2-2 | TRBV19 | CASSIPYRGRRELFF
14 | TRBD2 | TRBJ2-4 | TRBV6-2/TRBV6-3 | CASSRTSGEGIQYF
15 | TRBD1 | TRBJ2-5 | TRBV7-9 | CASSHRDSDVETQYF
15 | NA | TRBJ2-2 | TRBV7-2 | CASRPRSSDVGELFF
13 | NA | TRBJ2-5 | TRBV28 | CASSKTLKETQYF
15 | NA | TRBJ2-4 | TRBV7-9 | CASSLGMGRGNIQYF
14 | NA | TRBJ2-5 | TRBV18 | CASSPAWGQETQYF
14 | NA | TRBJ2-3 | TRBV10-3 | CAISVEGSTDTQYF
15 | TRBD2 | TRBJ2-7 | TRBV25-1 | CASSEYRAGFYEQYF
15 | TRBD2 | TRBJ2-3 | TRBV18 | CASSPERGGKDTQYF
15 | TRBD1 | TRBJ1-2 | TRBV5-5 | CASSPQTGTNYGYTF
17 | NA | TRBJ2-7 | TRBV12-3/TRBV12-4 | CASSHRSGPLTSYEQYF
11 | NA | TRBJ1-2 | TRBV28 | CASGPFYGYTF
14 | NA | TRBJ1-1 | TRBV14 | CASSHTGSVVRAFF
13 | NA | TRBJ1-3 | TRBV12-3/TRBV12-4 | CASSEGQRNTIYF
15 | NA | TRBJ1-4 | TRBV20-1 | CSARDQEATNEKLFF
15 | TRBD1 | TRBJ1-1 | TRBV15 | CATSHPTGGNTEAFF
18 | NA | TRBJ2-1 | TRBV4-3 | CASSRSAGGPGEYNEQFF
16 | NA | TRBJ2-3 | TRBV28 | CASSLWRGSGADTQYF
12 | NA | TRBJ2-1 | TRBV14 | CASRGDGSEQFF
15 | NA | TRBJ1-6 | TRBV4-1 | CASSQEWGRNSPLHF
15 | NA | TRBJ1-1 | TRBV5-1 | CASSLGGVSNTEAFF
13 | TRBD1 | TRBJ2-3 | TRBV18 | CASSPVDRVTQYF
14 | NA | TRBJ2-2 | TRBV6-4 | CASSASGSTGELFF
15 | TRBD1 | TRBJ1-2 | TRBV7-8 | CASSQPGQGRNGYTF